These 32 T cell receptor beta chains share one sample of origin, sequenced in a study of regulatory T cells in long-lasting Graves disease. Relying on iRepertoire HTBI primers and Arm-PCR of CDR3 regions, the team built TCR beta libraries. TCRdb used MiXCR to reprocess the multiplex PCR reads, holding one entry per CDR3 protein. Of a few hundred thousand distinct CDR3 sequences in the sample, approximately 12% are singletons; the top ten hold 15% to 20%. Time point specified: newly diagnosed GD, antithyroid drugs for less than 3 months. From RNA extracted from PBMCs, the TCR library was made. These data were also filed under a second study, of T cells in Graves' hyperthyroidism and ophthalmopathy.

Material: peripheral blood mononuclear cells (PBMCs), obtained at new diagnosis, from a patient treated with antithyroid drugs. These receptors were taken from a young woman with Graves disease.

This clonotype was counted ten times or more. The chain is built from TRBV28 and TRBJ1-5; D is perhaps TRBD1 (6 bases). Germline CDR1 and CDR2: MDHEN and SYDVKM. V was shortened by 3 bases and J by 7 bases, with 22 bases between the two germline ends. There are 17 residues in the CDR3. DNA of the CDR3: TGTGCCAGCAGTTTCTGGCCCCTATACAGGGTAAGGCAGCCCCAGCATTTT. It is translated as CASSFWPLYRVRQPQHF.

This rearrangement joins TRBV30 to TRBJ2-1; 12 bases align to TRBD2. The germline V gene has CDR1 GTSNPN and CDR2 SVGIG (reference sequence). The length of the CDR3 is 14 residues. Trimming at V came to 0 bases and at J to 10 bases, leaving 4 bases not matched to a gene. In DNA, the CDR3 is TGTGCCTGGAGTGTTCTAGCGGGGGGGCCGGAGCAGTTCTTC. Residues: CAWSVLAGGPEQFF.

This clonotype was observed many times. The chain uses TRBV2 and TRBJ1-4; no firm D call. Germline-derived CDR1 and CDR2 are SNHLY and FYNNEI. Trimming took off 6 bases at V and 14 bases at J, with 28 bases between the two ends. The CDR3 is 16 residues long. The CDR3 region has the DNA TGTGCCAGCAGACCCGGTGGGCCCCTGAGTACACCTCGGCTGTTTTTT. Residues: CASRPGGPLSTPRLFF.

This clonotype was counted ten times or more. The chain links TRBV20-1 to TRBJ2-3; 10 bases are shared with TRBD1. Trimming took 5 bases from V and 2 from J; bases not matched to a gene: 7. This CDR3 has 15 amino acids. Germline loops: CDR1 DFQATT, CDR2 SNEGSKA (reference sequence). The CDR3 sequence: CSAQQGQGITDTQYF. The DNA of the CDR3 is TGCAGTGCTCAGCAGGGACAGGGGATCACAGATACGCAGTATTTT.

This clonotype was counted at least ten times. The CDR3 here is CASSVGLVNSPLHF. The CDR3 DNA reads as TGTGCCAGCAGTGTCGGGCTGGTTAATTCACCCCTCCACTTT. The rearrangement uses TRBV2 and TRBJ1-6; D gene uncertain. Trimming took off 4 bases at V and 6 bases at J, with 10 bases between the two ends. CDR3 size: 14 residues. Germline-derived CDR1 and CDR2 are SNHLY and FYNNEI.

Points on this clonotype: A much larger clone differs by one base, so this may be a read error. This chain links TRBV4-1 with TRBJ2-5, with TRBD2 matching over 10 bases. Germline lookup yields CDR1 MGHRA and CDR2 YSYEKL. The CDR3 consists of 15 residues. In DNA form, the CDR3 reads TGCGCCAGCAGCTTACTAGCGGGGCACCAAGAGATCCAGTACTTC. Its translation is CASSLLAGHQEIQYF.

A word on this clonotype: The junction departs from germline at one end; a sequencing error may be responsible. The chain carries TRBV6-2 or TRBV6-3 and TRBJ2-4; a possible D gene is TRBD1 (6 bases). Germline CDR1 reads MNHEY; CDR2 reads SVGEGT. This CDR3 has 16 residues. In DNA form, the CDR3 reads TGTGCCAGCAGTCGTCTCCAGGGGATCGCCAGAAACATTCAGTACTTC. This sequence encodes CASSRLQGIARNIQYF.

This clonotype came up many times. This chain joins TRBV6-2 or TRBV6-3 and TRBJ1-1; possibly TRBD1 for D (5 bases). Germline V gives CDR1 MNHEY, CDR2 SVGEGT. CDR3 size: 11 residues. V lost 6 bases and J 10 bases, leaving 12 bases between the germline ends. The CDR3 region has the DNA TGTGCCAGCAGGGGACCTGGGGGAGCTTTCTTT. Translation: CASRGPGGAFF.

This clonotype was seen repeatedly, ten times or more. V gene TRBV10-3 combines with J gene TRBJ2-5; TRBD1 might be the D (6 bases). V lost 3 bases, J lost 2 bases, and 13 bases lay in between. The germline CDR1 and CDR2 sequences are ENHRY and SYGVKD. CDR3 length: 15 residues. The CDR3 DNA follows: TGTGCCATCAGTGATTACGGACAGAAACAAGAGACCCAGTACTTC. Translation gives CAISDYGQKQETQYF.

This clonotype was picked up many times. The chain employs TRBV7-3 and TRBJ1-5; 8 bases are a match to TRBD1. J was trimmed by 7 bases and V by 5 bases; bases with no gene match: 4. Germline-derived CDR1 and CDR2 are SGHTA and FQGTGA. This CDR3 region has 13 residues. The CDR3 loop is CASSATGEQPQHF. In nucleotides, the CDR3 is TGTGCCAGCAGCGCGACAGGGGAACAGCCCCAGCATTTT.

This clonotype came up many times. The gene calls are TRBV20-1 and TRBJ1-1; TRBD1 is a possible D gene (6 bases). The germline V gene has CDR1 DFQATT and CDR2 SNEGSKA (reference sequence). The CDR3 is 12 residues long. Trimming cost V 5 bases and J 12 bases, with 19 bases left between them. The CDR3 region is CSALERGALTFF. In DNA form, the CDR3 reads TGCAGTGCTCTAGAACGGGGGGCTCTGACTTTCTTT.

At least ten counts were recorded for this clonotype. V and J are TRBV28 and TRBJ2-7; D might be TRBD1 or TRBD2, each matching 5 bases. This CDR3 region has 14 residues. V lost 7 bases, J lost 2 bases, and 15 bases lay in between. CDR1 and CDR2 from the germline V gene are MDHEN and SYDVKM. The CDR3 loop reads CASIGGAPPYEQYF. As DNA, the CDR3 is TGTGCCAGCATTGGGGGAGCACCTCCCTACGAGCAGTACTTC.

The sample holds many counts of this clonotype. The chain has TRBV5-1 and TRBJ2-7; 11 nucleotides align to TRBD2. The junction had 4 bases not matched to a gene; V was cut back by 2 bases and J by 3 bases. CDR3 length: 15 residues. Germline V gene lookup returns CDR1 SGHRS and CDR2 YFSETQ. Here the CDR3 DNA reads TGCGCCAGCAGCTTCGGCACTAGCGGGAGCTACGAGCAGTACTTC. As protein: CASSFGTSGSYEQYF.

Many counts were recorded for this clonotype. The chain uses TRBV4-1 and TRBJ2-1, with 7 bases identical to TRBD2. This CDR3 comprises 16 residues. From germline, CDR1 is MGHRA and CDR2 YSYEKL. V shed 0 bases, J shed 1 base, and the junction held 3 bases outside the gene matches. Here the CDR3 DNA reads TGCGCCAGCAGCCAAGATCGGCGGGAGTCCTACAATGAGCAGTTCTTC. Protein: CASSQDRRESYNEQFF.

The chain joins TRBV6-5 to TRBJ2-5; D remains ambiguous. From germline, CDR1 is MNHEY and CDR2 SVGAGI. This CDR3 comprises 13 residues. With 2 bases removed from V and 4 bases from J, the gap between germline ends came to 8 bases. The CDR3 sequence: CASSYLVTETQYF. CDR3 sequence (DNA): TGTGCCAGCAGTTACCTAGTGACAGAGACCCAGTACTTC.

Ten or more counts support this clonotype. The J gene is TRBJ2-1, the V gene TRBV12-3 or TRBV12-4; D is uncertain. The CDR3 has 13 residues. V lost 4 bases, J lost 2 bases, and 6 bases lay in between. The CDR3 sequence: CASSWVTYNEQFF. The CDR3 DNA is TGTGCCAGCAGTTGGGTGACCTACAATGAGCAGTTCTTC.

This clonotype has a handful of counts. The rearrangement joins TRBV30 to TRBJ2-1; 10 bases match TRBD2. CDR1 and CDR2 (germline): GTSNPN, SVGIG (reference sequence). The ends lost 2 bases at V and 5 bases at J; junction bases unmatched: 6. CDR3 length equals 15 residues. The CDR3 region is CAWSLQREGNNEQFF. CDR3 DNA sequence: TGTGCCTGGAGTTTACAGCGGGAGGGAAACAATGAGCAGTTCTTC.

This sequence joins TRBV6-5 and TRBJ2-7; 8 nucleotides align to TRBD2. With 2 bases clipped from V and 3 bases from J, the junction kept 3 bases outside the gene matches. The V gene's germline CDR1 is MNHEY and CDR2 SVGAGI. The CDR3 consists of 14 residues. The CDR3 nucleotides read TGTGCCAGCAGTTACGCGACTAGCGACTACGAGCAGTACTTC. Amino acids: CASSYATSDYEQYF.

J is TRBJ1-1 and V is TRBV5-6, with D possibly TRBD1 on 5 matching bases. V was shortened by 4 bases and J by 2 bases, with 18 bases between the two germline ends. This CDR3 contains 16 residues. Germline CDR1 and CDR2: SGHDT and YYEEEE. The CDR3 loop reads CASSRLRGRGNTEAFF. CDR3 DNA: TGTGCCAGCAGCCGACTCCGGGGAAGGGGAAACACTGAAGCTTTCTTT. The whole variable domain, remainder taken from reference TRBV5-6 and TRBJ1-1, is DAGVTQSPTHLIKTRGQQVTLRCSPKSGHDTVSWYQQALGQGPQFIFQYYEEEERQRGNFPDRFSGHQFPNYSSELNVNALLLGDSALYLCASSRLRGRGNTEAFFGQGTRLTVV.

This clonotype was counted many times. The CDR3 DNA reads TGTGCCAGCACCAGGACGGATGAAGCTTTCTTT. This translates into CASTRTDEAFF. This chain connects TRBV12-3 or TRBV12-4 to TRBJ1-1; D gene uncertain. Deletions cut 7 bases from V and 7 bases from J, with 10 bases between. The CDR3 has 11 residues.

This clonotype was seen more than once but under ten times. The chain is built from TRBV6-2 or TRBV6-3 and TRBJ1-2; D possibly corresponds to TRBD1 (6 bases). Trimming left V 4 bases short and J 2 bases short, with 14 bases between. The CDR3 loop spans 15 amino acids. Germline lookup yields CDR1 MNHEY and CDR2 SVGEGT. CDR3 region: CASSSGTSSNYGYTF. In DNA, the CDR3 is TGTGCCAGCAGTTCGGGGACATCTTCAAACTATGGCTACACCTTC.

This clonotype was detected ten times or more. The CDR3 sequence is CASKHISPPRDYEQYF. The CDR3 region has the DNA TGTGCCAGCAAGCATATCTCTCCTCCGCGGGACTACGAGCAGTACTTC. The J gene is TRBJ2-7, the V gene TRBV6-1, with D possibly matching TRBD2 (6 bases). Per germline, CDR1 MNHNS and CDR2 SASEGT. The V end lost 7 bases, the J end lost 3 bases, and 22 bases lay between the germline ends. The CDR3 is 16 amino acids.

The gene calls are TRBV7-6 and TRBJ2-1, with D perhaps given as TRBD1 or TRBD2 (5 bases each). The CDR3 is 15 amino acids. V lost 1 base and J lost 8, with 15 bases in between. Germline loops: CDR1 SGHVS, CDR2 FNYEAQ. The CDR3 bases are TGTGCCAGCAGCTTAGAAGGGGTCGGAGCGGATGAGCAGTTCTTC. It codes for CASSLEGVGADEQFF.

This clonotype has at least ten counts. The CDR3 sequence: CAISESGVAYEQYF. CDR3 DNA sequence: TGTGCCATCAGTGAGTCTGGGGTTGCCTACGAGCAGTACTTC. J is TRBJ2-7 and V is TRBV10-3; D is undetermined. Trimming took 0 bases from V and 2 from J, leaving 8 bases between them. The CDR3 has 14 amino acids. Germline V gives CDR1 ENHRY, CDR2 SYGVKD.

The rearrangement uses TRBV19 and TRBJ2-1; D may be TRBD2 (6 bases). Germline V CDR1 and CDR2: LNHDA, SQIVND (reference sequence). V lost 4 bases to trimming and J lost 0 bases, with 16 bases between them. The CDR3 sequence is 17 residues long. The CDR3 nucleotides read TGTGCCAGTAGTACCGCACCCGACGGGAGCTCCTACAATGAGCAGTTCTTC. Protein product: CASSTAPDGSSYNEQFF.

Many counts were recorded for this clonotype. V gene TRBV10-2 combines with J gene TRBJ2-7; no clear D gene. This CDR3 is built from 13 residues. Germline-derived CDR1 and CDR2 are WSHSY and SAAADI. The CDR3 loop is CASTGRSSYEQYV. The CDR3 DNA follows: TGTGCCAGCACCGGACGGTCCTCCTACGAGCAGTACGTC.

The chain couples TRBV15 to TRBJ1-2; D is perhaps TRBD1 (6 bases). Trimming shortened V by 0 bases and J by 0 bases, and 11 bases separated the two germline ends. Germline assignment: CDR1 LNHNV and CDR2 YYDKDF (reference sequence). The CDR3 consists of 16 residues. The CDR3 reads CATSREYSGANYGYTF. In DNA form, the CDR3 reads TGTGCCACCAGCAGAGAATATTCAGGGGCTAACTATGGCTACACCTTC.

The genes are TRBV7-3 and TRBJ2-2, with 9 nucleotides matching TRBD2. Germline V gives CDR1 SGHTA, CDR2 FQGTGA. Trimming removed 0 bases from V and 2 bases from J; junction bases left unmatched: 7. The CDR3 has 18 amino acids. CDR3 protein: CASSLTGLAGLNTGELFF. The CDR3 nucleotides read TGTGCCAGCAGCTTAACTGGGCTAGCGGGATTAAACACCGGGGAGCTGTTTTTT.

The chain joins TRBV12-3 or TRBV12-4 to TRBJ1-4, with D perhaps matching TRBD1 (5 bases). The J call may be faulty, since TRBJ1-6 better matches the DNA end. The length of the CDR3 is 12 residues. CDR3 sequence: CASTEGNPPLHF. The CDR3, as DNA: TGTGCCAGCACCGAGGGGAATCCACCCCTCCACTTT.

The V and J genes are TRBV20-1 and TRBJ2-6; the D gene is possibly TRBD2 (5 bases). CDR1 is DFQATT and CDR2 is SNEGSKA in the germline V gene (reference sequence). The V end was cut by 0 bases, the J end by 0 bases, with 15 bases between. The CDR3 covers 18 residues. The CDR3 reads CSARDLEVVASGANVLTF. The CDR3 coding sequence is TGCAGTGCTAGAGATCTGGAGGTTGTGGCCTCTGGGGCCAACGTCCTGACTTTC.

This clonotype was detected many times. The gene calls are TRBV20-1 and TRBJ2-6, with D possibly being TRBD2 (6 bases). The CDR3 has 14 residues. Germline V gene sequence: CDR1 DFQATT, CDR2 SNEGSKA (reference sequence). V was trimmed by 5 bases and J by 4 bases, leaving 12 bases between them. In DNA, the CDR3 is TGCAGTGCTGTAGGAGGGACCGGGGCCAACGTCCTGACTTTC. Protein sequence: CSAVGGTGANVLTF.

V is TRBV5-7 and J is TRBJ2-2; 12 bases fit TRBD1. TRBV5-7 is placed among ORFs of uncertain function. V lost 3 bases and J lost 4; bases outside the gene matches: 7. The CDR3 totals 17 residues. The CDR3 DNA follows: TGTGCCAGCAGCTACCGGGACAGGGGGCGCAGCACCGGGGAGCTGTTTTTT. Its translation is CASSYRDRGRSTGELFF.